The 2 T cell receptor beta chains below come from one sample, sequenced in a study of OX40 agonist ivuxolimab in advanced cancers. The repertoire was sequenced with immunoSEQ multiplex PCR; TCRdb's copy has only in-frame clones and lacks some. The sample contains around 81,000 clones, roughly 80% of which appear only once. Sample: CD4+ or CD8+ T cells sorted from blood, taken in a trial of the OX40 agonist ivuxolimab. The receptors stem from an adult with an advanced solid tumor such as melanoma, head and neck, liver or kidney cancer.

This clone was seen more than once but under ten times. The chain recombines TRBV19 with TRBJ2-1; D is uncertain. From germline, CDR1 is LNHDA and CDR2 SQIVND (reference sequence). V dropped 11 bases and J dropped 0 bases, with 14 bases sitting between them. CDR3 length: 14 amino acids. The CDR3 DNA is TGTGCCTCCGGTTCGGCCAGCTCCTACAATGAGCAGTTCTTC. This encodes CASGSASSYNEQFF.

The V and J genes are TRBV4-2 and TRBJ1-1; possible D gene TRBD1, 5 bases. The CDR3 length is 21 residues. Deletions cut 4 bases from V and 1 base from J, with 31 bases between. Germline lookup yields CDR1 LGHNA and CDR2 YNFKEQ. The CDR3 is CASSPLEPFKGLDSRNTEAFF. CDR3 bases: TGTGCCAGCAGCCCTCTAGAGCCTTTCAAGGGCCTCGACAGCAGGAACACTGAAGCTTTCTTT.